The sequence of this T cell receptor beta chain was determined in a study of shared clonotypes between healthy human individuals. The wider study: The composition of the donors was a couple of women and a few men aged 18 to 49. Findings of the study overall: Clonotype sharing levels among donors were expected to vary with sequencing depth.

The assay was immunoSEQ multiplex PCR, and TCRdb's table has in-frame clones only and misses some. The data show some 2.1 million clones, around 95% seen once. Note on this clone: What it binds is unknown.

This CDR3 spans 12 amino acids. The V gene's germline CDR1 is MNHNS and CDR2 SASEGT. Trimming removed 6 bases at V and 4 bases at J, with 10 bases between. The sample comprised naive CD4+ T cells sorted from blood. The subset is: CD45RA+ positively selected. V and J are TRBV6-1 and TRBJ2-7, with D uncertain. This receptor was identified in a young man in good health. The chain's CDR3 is CASRNSEYEQYF. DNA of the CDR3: TGTGCCAGCAGGAACAGCGAATACGAGCAGTACTTC.